These T cell receptor beta chains were read from a single sample in a study of blood T cell repertoires in COVID-19. Clones were read by immunoSEQ multiplex PCR, and TCRdb kept only the in-frame ones, dropping some. The sample has fewer than 300,000 clones; approximately 87% are singletons. Sequences were obtained from peripheral blood. These receptor sequences come from a woman aged 30 to 39 with COVID-19, enrolled during active disease. The conserved cysteine and the conserved F or W are not part of the CDR3 here.

J: TRBJ2-5; V: TRBV6-6; CDR3: ASSYPGLETQY
J: TRBJ2-1; V: TRBV10-3; CDR3: AISERRDRGYNEQF
J: TRBJ2-7; V: TRBV19; CDR3: ASSINPSGVYEQY
J: TRBJ2-7; V: TRBV2; CDR3: ASRSAGGRHEQY
J: TRBJ2-7; V: TRBV28; CDR3: ASSSSGQGAGTPV
J: TRBJ2-7; V: TRBV11-2; CDR3: ASSLPVAGSSYEQY
J: TRBJ2-1; V: TRBV6-5; CDR3: ASGRLKRYNEQF
J: TRBJ1-6; V: TRBV7-9; CDR3: ASSLSLQGIANSPLH
J: TRBJ1-2; V: TRBV5-4; CDR3: ASSLGTGAPHYGYT
J: TRBJ2-1; V: TRBV2; CDR3: ASRPREDHEQF
J: TRBJ2-7; V: TRBV13; CDR3: ASSLAGTGYEQY
J: TRBJ1-5; V: TRBV4-1; CDR3: ASSQVGDGQPQH
J: TRBJ1-1; V: TRBV27; CDR3: ASSPRTGEAAF
J: TRBJ2-7; V: TRBV6-5; CDR3: ASRILGGHYEQY
J: TRBJ1-6; V: TRBV5-4; CDR3: ASTFQGRVRSPLH
J: TRBJ1-2; V: TRBV27; CDR3: ASSTNRGQIGYT
J: TRBJ2-7; V: TRBV6-1; CDR3: ASSETQGAGEQY
J: TRBJ2-1; V: TRBV7-2; CDR3: ASSLGTGSYNEQF
J: TRBJ2-7; V: TRBV5-1; CDR3: ASSLGAGQSSYEQY
J: TRBJ1-5; V: TRBV5-6; CDR3: ASSFSGGIQPQH
J: TRBJ1-6; V: TRBV3-1/TRBV3-2; CDR3: ASSQARDYNSPLH
J: TRBJ2-3; V: TRBV5-1; CDR3: ASSYRGGGTDTQY
J: TRBJ1-1; V: TRBV5-1; CDR3: ASSLLGQMNTEAF
J: TRBJ1-5; V: TRBV3-1/TRBV3-2; CDR3: ASSQARTNQPQH
J: TRBJ2-7; V: TRBV28; CDR3: ASSLGAGRYEQY
J: TRBJ2-3; V: TRBV3-1/TRBV3-2; CDR3: ASSLTAGGTRDTQY
J: TRBJ1-2; V: TRBV3-1/TRBV3-2; CDR3: ASSQAGRERRYGYT
J: TRBJ1-1; V: TRBV7-8; CDR3: ASSFTGGPEAF
J: TRBJ1-4; V: TRBV6-1; CDR3: ASSDGLPNEKLF
J: TRBJ1-2; V: TRBV5-8; CDR3: ASSLQVIYGYT
J: TRBJ2-7; V: TRBV2; CDR3: ATQVQDSSSEQY
J: TRBJ2-5; V: TRBV12-5; CDR3: ASGFTSGGAGETQY
J: TRBJ1-1; V: TRBV15; CDR3: ATSPGTPLEAF
J: TRBJ1-6; V: TRBV7-9; CDR3: ATGTGDNSPLH
J: TRBJ1-1; V: TRBV27; CDR3: ASSLQQNTEAF
J: TRBJ2-7; V: TRBV13; CDR3: ASSLGGSGGLTYEQY
J: TRBJ2-7; V: TRBV3-1/TRBV3-2; CDR3: ASSQELSSAGDEQY
J: TRBJ2-1; V: TRBV19; CDR3: ASSIADNEQF
J: TRBJ1-3; V: TRBV28; CDR3: ASSPFLQGAVAGNTIY
J: TRBJ2-4; V: TRBV28; CDR3: ASSRQLAKNIQY
J: TRBJ1-4; V: TRBV27; CDR3: ASSLSIQGFREKLF
J: TRBJ1-2; V: TRBV6-5; CDR3: ASRLKDRALDP
J: TRBJ1-1; V: TRBV28; CDR3: ASSSSVPGYGTEAF
J: TRBJ2-7; V: TRBV12-5; CDR3: ASGSGGRTYEQY
J: TRBJ1-1; V: TRBV5-4; CDR3: ASSWDSLNTEAF
J: TRBJ2-7; V: TRBV10-3; CDR3: AISTKGQGYEQY
J: TRBJ2-7; V: TRBV19; CDR3: ASSIQGGFYEQY
J: TRBJ1-1; V: TRBV11-2; CDR3: ASSGGGFEAF
J: TRBJ2-3; V: TRBV2; CDR3: ASKTTSGRWDTQY
J: TRBJ2-7; V: TRBV2; CDR3: ASSGASYEQY
J: TRBJ1-1; V: TRBV11-1; CDR3: ASSFVREGTEAF
J: TRBJ2-6; V: TRBV21-1; CDR3: ASIRRKGQVPSGANVLT
J: TRBJ2-2; V: TRBV7-9; CDR3: ASPLGLAEYANTGELF
J: TRBJ1-5; V: TRBV11-2; CDR3: ASSAQGAGNQPQH
J: TRBJ2-2; V: TRBV7-8; CDR3: ASTSTGELF
J: TRBJ1-2; V: TRBV7-8; CDR3: ASSRGDRVAYGYT
J: TRBJ2-1; V: TRBV4-1; CDR3: ASSSSARSYNEQF
J: TRBJ2-7; V: TRBV14; CDR3: ASSQDLGGGARDEQY